The present entry profiles one TCR beta chain with its context. No antigen is known for it. The CDR3 contains 15 residues. Germline lookup yields CDR1 SGHDN and CDR2 FVKESK. The V and J ends lost 6 bases and 4 bases respectively, with 15 bases between them. This sample was taken from a study of T cell responses to AZD1222 COVID-19 vaccine. Whole-study results and caveats: Reportedly, nearly half of unique spike TCRs recognized epitopes outside B.1.351/B.1.1.7 mutations. Among vaccine-associated CD4 TCRs, coverage spanned spike, with dominance at 160-218 and 743-854. Donor demographics were predominantly white British with a female majority; clonal diversity may be underestimated. Repertoire sampling occurred only after the peak T cell response.

The assay was immunoSEQ multiplex PCR, and TCRdb's table has in-frame clones only and misses some. In the table there are about 150,000 clones, roughly nine tenths of which are singletons. V gene TRBV14 combines with J gene TRBJ2-2; D possibly corresponds to TRBD1 (6 bases). Source: peripheral blood, taken on day 0 of MenACWY control vaccination. This receptor was obtained from an adult in good health. The CDR3 protein is CASRQRQEPTGELFF. CDR3 nucleotide sequence: TGTGCCAGCAGACAGAGACAGGAACCCACCGGGGAGCTGTTTTTT. The full variable domain, completed using reference TRBV14 and TRBJ2-2, is EAGVTQFPSHSVIEKGQTVTLRCDPISGHDNLYWYRRVMGKEIKFLLHFVKESKQDESGMPNNRFLAERTGGTYSTLKVQPAELEDSGVYFCASRQRQEPTGELFFGEGSRLTVL.